One and the same sample provided the 28 T cell receptor beta chains below, sequenced in a study of cytomegalovirus exposure and HLA in healthy donors. Here immunoSEQ multiplex PCR was the method, and the copy in TCRdb shows in-frame clones only, minus some. The sample has about 120,000 clones; around 86% are singletons. The sequenced sample was PBMCs. The receptors originated from a man in his late teens or twenties in good health and CMV-seronegative.

The chain combines TRBV6-4 with TRBJ1-6; 9 nucleotides agree with TRBD1. Germline V gene sequence: CDR1 MRHNA, CDR2 SNTAGT. This CDR3 has 15 residues. After removal of 6 bases from V and 9 bases from J, the junction contained 9 bases not matched to a gene. CDR3 loop: CASSESGQGGSPLHF. In DNA form, the CDR3 reads TGTGCCAGCAGCGAATCGGGACAGGGCGGTTCACCCCTCCACTTT.

This clone was seen just once. The chain links TRBV5-4 to TRBJ1-2, with 7 bases that match TRBD1. Per germline, CDR1 SGHNT and CDR2 YYREEE (reference sequence). The CDR3 extends over 15 amino acids. Trimming at V came to 0 bases and at J to 4 bases, leaving 6 bases not matched to a gene. The CDR3 protein is CASSLGVGGGYGYTF. The CDR3 DNA reads TGTGCCAGCAGCTTGGGGGTAGGGGGCGGCTATGGCTACACCTTC.

The chain employs TRBV6-6 and TRBJ2-6; D might be TRBD2 (8 bases). This CDR3 contains 15 residues. CDR1 MNHNY and CDR2 SVGAGI come from the germline V gene (reference sequence). The V gene lost 7 bases and the J gene lost 5 bases, with 15 bases spanning the gap. Written as DNA, the CDR3 is TGTGCCAGCACCCGGGAGGGGGCTCGGGCCAACGTCCTGACTTTC. Its translation is CASTREGARANVLTF.

The rearrangement joins TRBV2 to TRBJ1-2, with 7 bases that match TRBD1. The J segment lost 3 bases and the V segment lost 4 bases, leaving 2 bases of the junction unmatched. This CDR3 has 13 residues. Germline values: CDR1 SNHLY, CDR2 FYNNEI. The CDR3 spells CASSGRGDYGYTF. The CDR3 nucleotides are TGTGCCAGCAGTGGCAGGGGGGACTATGGCTACACCTTC.

The rearrangement uses TRBV7-8 and TRBJ2-7, with D possibly TRBD2 on 5 matching bases. Trimming left V 5 bases short and J 3 bases short, with 11 bases between. CDR3 length: 13 amino acids. Looked up from germline, CDR1 is SGHVS and CDR2 is FQNEAQ. CDR3 region: CASSRAALYEQYF. In DNA, the CDR3 is TGTGCCAGCAGCCGAGCGGCCCTCTACGAGCAGTACTTC.

This clone showed up just once. The gene calls are TRBV19 and TRBJ1-4, with TRBD1 matching 8 bases. V trimming: 7 bases; J trimming: 7 bases; junction bases outside the gene matches: 8. This CDR3 spans 14 amino acids. Germline V gene data show CDR1 as LNHDA and CDR2 as SQIVND (reference sequence). The CDR3 DNA is TGTGCCAGTACCCGACAGGGGTTGAGTGAAAAACTGTTTTTT. The encoded protein is CASTRQGLSEKLFF.

The rearrangement links TRBV4-2 to TRBJ2-2; 8 nucleotides agree with TRBD2. Germline CDR1 LGHNA, CDR2 YNFKEQ. Trimming took 0 bases from V and 3 from J; bases not matched to a gene: 0. The CDR3 spans 15 residues. In DNA, the CDR3 is TGTGCCAGCAGCCAAGAACTAGCGGACACCGGGGAGCTGTTTTTT. It encodes CASSQELADTGELFF.

CDR3 sequence (DNA): TGTGCTAGTGGTTTGGAAGCGGGAGGGCCCAATACGCAGTATTTT. It specifies CASGLEAGGPNTQYF. V and J are TRBV12-5 and TRBJ2-3, with TRBD2 matching over 10 bases. Trimming at V came to 1 base and at J to 7 bases, leaving 5 bases not matched to a gene. Germline assignment: CDR1 LGHNT and CDR2 FRNRAP. The CDR3 loop spans 15 amino acids.

The CDR3 region is CASTWGRSSYEQYF. CDR3 DNA: TGTGCCAGCACCTGGGGCAGGAGCTCCTACGAGCAGTACTTC. This chain links TRBV7-2 with TRBJ2-7, with a possible D match to TRBD1 (5 bases). V was shortened by 7 bases and J by 0 bases, with 13 bases between the two germline ends. This CDR3 contains 14 residues. Germline CDR1 reads SGHTA; CDR2 reads FQGNSA. The full variable domain, its missing parts supplied by reference TRBV7-2 and TRBJ2-7, is GAGVSQSPSNKVTEKGKDVELRCDPISGHTALYWYRQSLGQGLEFLIYFQGNSAPDKSGLPSDRFSAERTGGSVSTLTIQRTQQEDSAVYLCASTWGRSSYEQYFGPGTRLTVT.

The chain has TRBV5-5 and TRBJ1-5; 7 bases match TRBD1. The CDR3 runs to 18 residues. Looked up from germline, CDR1 is SGHKS and CDR2 is YYEKEE (reference sequence). Trimming took 0 bases from V and 0 from J; bases not matched to a gene: 9. CDR3 in amino acids: CASSLGSGGSYSNQPQHF. DNA of the CDR3: TGTGCCAGCAGCTTGGGTTCAGGGGGAAGCTATAGCAATCAGCCCCAGCATTTT.

The chain combines TRBV18 with TRBJ2-7; D is undetermined. Trimming left V 0 bases short and J 5 bases short, with 8 bases between. Germline V lookup: CDR1 KGHSH, CDR2 LQKENI. The CDR3 sequence is 13 residues long. The CDR3 here is CASSPPGKNEQYF. CDR3 in DNA: TGTGCCAGCTCACCACCGGGCAAGAACGAGCAGTACTTC. Looking up the rest from reference TRBV18 and TRBJ2-7 gives the full variable domain: NAGVMQNPRHLVRRRGQEARLRCSPMKGHSHVYWYRQLPEEGLKFMVYLQKENIIDESGMPKERFSAEFPKEGPSILRIQQVVRGDSAAYFCASSPPGKNEQYFGPGTRLTVT.

The rearrangement joins TRBV5-1 to TRBJ2-1; possibly TRBD1 for D (5 bases). Germline CDR1 reads SGHRS; CDR2 reads YFSETQ. The CDR3 has 15 residues. V lost 0 bases, J lost 2 bases, and 9 bases lay in between. The CDR3 is CASSLVGEPYNEQFF. CDR3 bases: TGCGCCAGCAGCTTGGTAGGGGAACCCTACAATGAGCAGTTCTTC.

The chain carries TRBV5-1 and TRBJ2-1; D is perhaps TRBD2 (6 bases). Per the germline V gene, CDR1 is SGHRS and CDR2 is YFSETQ. The V end lost 0 bases, the J end lost 0 bases, and 13 bases lay between the germline ends. The CDR3 totals 17 residues. The CDR3 reads CASSLEVPGGSYNEQFF. The CDR3 DNA is TGCGCCAGCAGCTTGGAGGTACCCGGGGGCTCCTACAATGAGCAGTTCTTC.

The CDR3 nucleotides are TGTGCCAGCAGGCCGCTAGCGGGCCAATTAAGCACAGATACGCAGTATTTT. As protein: CASRPLAGQLSTDTQYF. The chain uses TRBV28 and TRBJ2-3, with 8 nucleotides matching TRBD2. The germline gives CDR1 MDHEN, CDR2 SYDVKM. The CDR3 spans 17 residues. The ends lost 6 bases at V and 0 bases at J; junction bases unmatched: 11. Full variable domain (remainder filled in from reference TRBV28 and TRBJ2-3): DVKVTQSSRYLVKRTGEKVFLECVQDMDHENMFWYRQDPGLGLRLIYFSYDVKMKEKGDIPEGYSVSREKKERFSLILESASTNQTSMYLCASRPLAGQLSTDTQYFGPGTRLTVL.

The V gene is TRBV18, the J gene TRBJ2-3; perhaps TRBD1 as D (6 bases). The ends were cut back, 6 bases at V and 4 bases at J, with 8 bases in the middle. In germline, CDR1 is KGHSH, CDR2 LQKENI. The CDR3 has 12 residues. This CDR3 reads CASSSGADTQYF. CDR3 in DNA: TGTGCCAGCTCTTCAGGGGCAGATACGCAGTATTTT.

The rearrangement joins TRBV5-1 to TRBJ2-7; 10 nucleotides line up with TRBD2. This CDR3 contains 16 residues. The J segment lost 0 bases and the V segment lost 4 bases, leaving 7 bases of the junction unmatched. In germline, CDR1 is SGHRS, CDR2 YFSETQ. Written as DNA, the CDR3 is TGCGCCAGCAGCCGGGAAGCGGGGGGGAGCTCCTACGAGCAGTACTTC. The encoded protein is CASSREAGGSSYEQYF.

This chain links TRBV14 with TRBJ1-5, with D possibly being TRBD1 (6 bases). V was pared by 4 bases and J by 2 bases, with 21 bases between. The CDR3 covers 18 residues. Per germline, CDR1 SGHDN and CDR2 FVKESK. The CDR3 nucleotides read TGTGCCAGCAGCCTTAAGAAGGGGGAAGAAGGAGGCAATCAGCCCCAGCATTTT. It codes for CASSLKKGEEGGNQPQHF.

This chain links TRBV5-1 with TRBJ2-7, with 10 nucleotides matching TRBD2. This CDR3 spans 19 amino acids. Germline V lookup: CDR1 SGHRS, CDR2 YFSETQ. Losses at the gene ends were 1 base for V and 0 bases for J; bases not matched to a gene: 13. The CDR3 protein is CASSLPRNPLAGISYEQYF. The CDR3 DNA sequence: TGCGCCAGCAGCTTGCCGCGTAATCCACTAGCGGGGATCTCCTACGAGCAGTACTTC.

The V gene is TRBV7-6, the J gene TRBJ1-1; D unclear. CDR1 and CDR2 (germline): SGHVS, FNYEAQ. Trimming removed 1 base at V and 5 bases at J, with 11 bases between. This CDR3 is built from 14 residues. The CDR3 loop reads CASSLGGRRTEAFF. The CDR3 region has the DNA TGTGCCAGCAGCTTAGGCGGTCGGAGAACTGAAGCTTTCTTT.

The chain is built from TRBV9 and TRBJ1-2; D unclear. The V and J ends lost 4 bases and 4 bases respectively, with 14 bases between them. The CDR3 totals 14 residues. Germline V gene data show CDR1 as SGDLS and CDR2 as YYNGEE. CDR3 region: CASSSGGLGYGYTF. The CDR3, as DNA: TGTGCCAGCAGCTCCGGCGGGTTGGGCTATGGCTACACCTTC.

In nucleotides, the CDR3 is TGTGCCAGCAGCCCAGGACAGGGGACACAAGAGACCCAGTACTTC. Translated, it gives CASSPGQGTQETQYF. The chain couples TRBV6-1 to TRBJ2-5, with 9 positions matching TRBD1. The CDR3 length is 15 residues. The J segment lost 2 bases and the V segment lost 6 bases, leaving 7 bases of the junction unmatched. Germline CDR1 and CDR2: MNHNS and SASEGT.

The chain employs TRBV10-3 and TRBJ1-1; D not certain. The CDR3 length is 13 residues. The germline V gene encodes CDR1 ENHRY and CDR2 SYGVKD. With 9 bases removed from V and 0 bases from J, the gap between germline ends came to 11 bases. The CDR3 DNA reads TGTGCCATTTCCCGGAGCATGAACACTGAAGCTTTCTTT. This gives the protein CAISRSMNTEAFF.

This clone showed up just once. This chain connects TRBV19 to TRBJ2-7, with TRBD1 matching 9 bases. CDR3 length: 16 amino acids. CDR1 LNHDA and CDR2 SQIVND come from the germline V gene (reference sequence). The trim removed 5 bases at V and 1 base at J, leaving 9 bases unmatched. The CDR3 region is CASSRPGQGRSYEQYF. CDR3 DNA: TGTGCCAGTAGTCGACCGGGACAGGGAAGATCCTACGAGCAGTACTTC. The variable domain in full, with the rest retrieved from reference TRBV19 and TRBJ2-7, is DGGITQSPKYLFRKEGQNVTLSCEQNLNHDAMYWYRQDPGQGLRLIYYSQIVNDFQKGDIAEGYSVSREKKESFPLTVTSAQKNPTAFYLCASSRPGQGRSYEQYFGPGTRLTVT.

The V call is TRBV9, the J call TRBJ1-3, with 7 bases fitting TRBD1. The CDR3 loop spans 15 amino acids. Trimming took 0 bases from V and 3 from J; bases not matched to a gene: 3. Germline V gene lookup returns CDR1 SGDLS and CDR2 YYNGEE. The CDR3 sequence is CASSVGQGGGNTIYF. The CDR3 region has the DNA TGTGCCAGCAGCGTAGGACAGGGAGGTGGAAACACCATATATTTT.

The V call is TRBV19, the J call TRBJ1-2; D is unclear. Germline CDR1 and CDR2: LNHDA and SQIVND (reference sequence). V was cut by 0 bases and J by 4 bases, with 12 bases left in between. CDR3 length equals 15 residues. The CDR3 DNA sequence: TGTGCCAGTAGTATAGATCTAGACGTCAGCTATGGCTACACCTTC. This sequence encodes CASSIDLDVSYGYTF.

The genes are TRBV18 and TRBJ2-7, with D unclear. This CDR3 contains 14 residues. CDR1 is KGHSH, CDR2 LQKENI, per germline. Trimming left V 3 bases short and J 3 bases short, with 12 bases between. CDR3 protein: CASSPENSHYEQYF. As DNA, the CDR3 is TGTGCCAGCTCACCGGAAAACAGTCACTACGAGCAGTACTTC.

This clone was counted between two and nine times. The V call is TRBV6-1, the J call TRBJ1-5, with D possibly being TRBD1 (6 bases). The germline gives CDR1 MNHNS, CDR2 SASEGT. With 4 bases removed from V and 6 bases from J, the gap between germline ends came to 16 bases. The CDR3 runs 15 residues. CDR3 region: CASSVSGVGAQPQHF. The CDR3 coding sequence is TGTGCCAGCAGTGTCAGTGGAGTGGGGGCTCAGCCCCAGCATTTT.

The V call is TRBV18, the J call TRBJ1-1, with D tentatively TRBD1 (5 bases). Trimming removed 0 bases from V and 1 base from J, with 12 bases in between. The CDR3 has 16 amino acids. Per germline, CDR1 KGHSH and CDR2 LQKENI. The CDR3 is CASSPPLRTPNTEAFF. CDR3 DNA: TGTGCCAGCTCACCACCGCTTAGGACACCGAACACTGAAGCTTTCTTT.